This paragraph reports one T cell receptor (beta chain). UMIs with a 6-nucleotide sample barcode were added by template switching. TCRdb reprocessed the 5' RACE reads and stores each CDR3 protein as one record, lacking DNA. This sample's table has nearly 450,000 distinct CDR3 sequences. The data stem from a study of monozygotic twins with inflammatory bowel disease. The CDR3 runs 16 residues. Germline V gene data show CDR1 as SEHNR and CDR2 as FQNEAQ (reference sequence). Per donor there was one draw, yielding a blood sample of 2.5 ml. The sequence was collected from a human donor with ulcerative colitis or Crohn's disease, or a healthy co-twin of an affected twin (not recorded which). Sequences were obtained from blood. The chain employs TRBV7-9 and TRBJ2-3; TCRdb designates TRBD1, a call that cannot be tested without DNA. CDR3 residues: CASSLRDRGRGDTQYF.